The following is a T cell receptor (beta chain) sequence with its context. Germline V gene lookup returns CDR1 SNHLY and CDR2 FYNNEI. This CDR3 contains 15 residues. V was clipped by 1 base and J by 9 bases, with 19 bases between them. The data originate from a study of shared T cell receptors in the human thymus. Sequencing used immunoSEQ multiplex PCR; TCRdb keeps in-frame clones, though not all of them. The data show about 380,000 clones, around 93% seen once. Source material: thymocytes. The chain employs TRBV2 and TRBJ2-7, with D possibly matching TRBD1 (6 bases). This TCR came from a human donor. The CDR3 DNA follows: TGTGCCAGCAGTGAAGAGGGGGTCACCTCCTCCGGGCAGTACTTC. It codes for CASSEEGVTSSGQYF.